These 4 T cell receptor beta chains were sequenced from one sample in a study of blood T cell repertoires in COVID-19. The protocol was immunoSEQ multiplex PCR, while the TCRdb copy is restricted to in-frame clones and leaves out a portion. There are 50,000 to 65,000 clones in the sample; roughly 89% occur only once, and 5.5% to 6.5% lies in the top ten. The sequenced sample was peripheral blood. The receptors were sampled from a human donor in a cohort sampled during active COVID-19.

The chain couples TRBV3-1 (or the pseudogene TRBV3-2) to TRBJ2-3; possibly TRBD2 for D (6 bases). The CDR3 covers 15 residues. The V gene's germline CDR1 is LGHDT and CDR2 YNNKEL (reference sequence). V dropped 3 bases and J dropped 7 bases, with 17 bases sitting between them. The CDR3 region has the DNA TGTGCCAGCAGCCACTTGGCGGGGTTCGGCAATACGCAGTATTTT. Protein product: CASSHLAGFGNTQYF.

DNA for the CDR3: TGTGCCAGCTCACCACAGACGGGGAGCGAGACCCAGTACTTC. Its protein product is CASSPQTGSETQYF. This chain connects TRBV18 to TRBJ2-5; tentative D call: TRBD2 (5 bases). Trimming removed 1 base from V and 5 bases from J, with 11 bases in between. This CDR3 spans 14 amino acids. Germline assignment: CDR1 KGHSH and CDR2 LQKENI.

The chain carries TRBV6-2 or TRBV6-3 and TRBJ2-7; possibly TRBD1 for D (5 bases). CDR3 length equals 13 residues. V lost 5 bases to trimming and J lost 2 bases, with 10 bases between them. CDR1 and CDR2 from the germline V gene are MNHEY and SVGEGT. This chain's CDR3 is CASSTQGPYEQYF. CDR3 in DNA: TGTGCCAGCAGTACGCAGGGTCCCTACGAGCAGTACTTC.

The chain recombines TRBV6-1 with TRBJ2-7, with 7 positions matching TRBD2. CDR1 and CDR2 from the germline V gene are MNHNS and SASEGT. The CDR3 length is 17 residues. V trimming: 4 bases; J trimming: 0 bases; junction bases outside the gene matches: 12. CDR3 sequence: CASSGPVRGTISYEQYF. The CDR3 DNA reads as TGTGCCAGCAGTGGCCCCGTAAGAGGGACTATCTCCTACGAGCAGTACTTC.